One and the same sample provided the 21 T cell receptor beta chains below, sequenced in a study of shared clonotypes between healthy human individuals. Clones were sequenced by immunoSEQ multiplex PCR, and TCRdb holds only the in-frame ones, with some missing. The sample yields about 2.1 million clones, 85% to 95% seen once. Naive CD8 cells, CD45RO-negative and positively selected for CCR7, excluded terminally differentiated effector memory CD45RA+ cells. Sequenced input: naive CD8+ T cells from PBMCs. Receptors were obtained from a man aged 18 to 30 in good health. Some clones in this sample may be carry-over from other donors' samples.

The rearrangement links TRBV19 to TRBJ1-2, with 8 nucleotides matching TRBD1. The CDR3 totals 14 residues. The J segment lost 6 bases and the V segment lost 6 bases, leaving 9 bases of the junction unmatched. The germline CDR1 and CDR2 sequences are LNHDA and SQIVND (reference sequence). CDR3 region: CASRETGGYDGYTF. As DNA, the CDR3 is TGTGCCAGTAGAGAAACAGGGGGATACGATGGCTACACCTTC.

Comment on this clone: Other DNA sequences in this specimen translate into the identical CDR3. The chain couples TRBV27 to TRBJ2-7, with no clear D. The CDR3 loop spans 11 amino acids. Germline CDR1 MNHEY, CDR2 SMNVEV (reference sequence). V was trimmed by 6 bases and J by 4 bases, leaving 7 bases between them. CDR3: CASSPGYEQYF. The CDR3, as DNA: TGTGCCAGCAGCCCTGGGTACGAGCAGTACTTC.

Details on this clone: The sample has other DNA sequences that encode this CDR3 too. The gene calls are TRBV27 and TRBJ2-7; D is ambiguous. Trimming shortened V by 3 bases and J by 4 bases, and 10 bases separated the two germline ends. Germline V gene lookup returns CDR1 MNHEY and CDR2 SMNVEV (reference sequence). This CDR3 contains 13 residues. The CDR3 DNA is TGTGCCAGCAGTTTCGGACGGAAATACGAGCAGTACTTC. Translated, it gives CASSFGRKYEQYF.

V is TRBV19 and J is TRBJ2-7; TRBD1 might be the D (6 bases). With 9 bases removed from V and 3 bases from J, the gap between germline ends came to 15 bases. Looked up from germline, CDR1 is LNHDA and CDR2 is SQIVND (reference sequence). This CDR3 region has 13 residues. The CDR3 nucleotides are TGTGCCAGAGGACCCTCACAGGGCTACGAGCAGTACTTC. It codes for CARGPSQGYEQYF.

The chain is built from TRBV4-2 and TRBJ1-1; D might be TRBD1 (5 bases). Germline assignment: CDR1 LGHNA and CDR2 YNFKEQ. CDR3 size: 15 residues. V was trimmed by 1 base and J by 7 bases, leaving 16 bases between them. The CDR3 DNA is TGTGCCAGCAGCCAAGGATATGGGGGTGCACTTGAAGCTTTCTTT. This sequence encodes CASSQGYGGALEAFF.

This chain links TRBV2 with TRBJ2-3; D is ambiguous. The CDR3 runs to 14 residues. Germline-derived CDR1 and CDR2 are SNHLY and FYNNEI. Deletions cut 9 bases from V and 1 base from J, with 14 bases between. The CDR3: CARGPSWGTDTQYF. In DNA form, the CDR3 reads TGTGCCAGAGGACCGTCTTGGGGCACAGATACGCAGTATTTT.

V gene TRBV7-8 combines with J gene TRBJ1-3, with D possibly TRBD1 on 5 matching bases. The CDR3 covers 17 residues. CDR1 and CDR2 from the germline V gene are SGHVS and FQNEAQ. Between the trimmed V and J ends, which lost 3 bases and 2 bases, there was a span of 17 bases. The CDR3 region is CASSLNQGVLTGNTIYF. The CDR3 DNA follows: TGTGCCAGCAGCTTGAATCAGGGAGTACTAACTGGAAACACCATATATTTT.

The chain couples TRBV7-9 to TRBJ2-1; D is unclear. Trimming removed 5 bases from V and 2 bases from J, with 13 bases in between. This CDR3 has 15 residues. In germline, CDR1 is SEHNR, CDR2 FQNEAQ (reference sequence). This chain's CDR3 is CASSPRIKTYNEQFF. CDR3 nucleotide sequence: TGTGCCAGCAGCCCTAGGATTAAGACCTACAATGAGCAGTTCTTC.

In DNA, the CDR3 is TGTGCCAGCAGCTTAGATCTTCGGGGATCTGACGAGCAGTACTTC. Translation gives CASSLDLRGSDEQYF. The chain carries TRBV11-2 and TRBJ2-7, with TRBD2 as a possible D gene (5 bases). The CDR3 contains 15 residues. Germline V gene data show CDR1 as SGHAT and CDR2 as FQNNGV. V lost 0 bases and J 5 bases, leaving 14 bases between the germline ends.

CDR3 DNA sequence: TGTGCCAGCAGCCTACCTTGGGGAACAGACTACGAGCAGTACTTC. Translating it yields CASSLPWGTDYEQYF. The V call is TRBV11-2, the J call TRBJ2-7; D is unclear. The CDR3 has 15 amino acids. Per the germline V gene, CDR1 is SGHAT and CDR2 is FQNNGV. Trimming pared 5 bases from V and 3 bases from J, leaving 17 bases between.

The gene calls are TRBV7-8 and TRBJ2-1; TRBD2 agrees at 7 bases. The CDR3 runs to 18 residues. Unmatched junction bases numbered 13, after V lost 1 base and J lost 4 bases. CDR1 is SGHVS and CDR2 is FQNEAQ in the germline V gene. This chain's CDR3 is CASSLEYTSGTSYNEQFF. The CDR3 DNA is TGTGCCAGCAGCTTAGAATACACCAGCGGGACGTCGTACAATGAGCAGTTCTTC.

The chain joins TRBV7-9 to TRBJ1-4; no clear D gene. The CDR3 is made up of 14 amino acids. Trimming removed 4 bases from V and 5 bases from J, with 11 bases in between. Germline CDR1 reads SEHNR; CDR2 reads FQNEAQ (reference sequence). The CDR3 DNA reads as TGTGCCAGCAGCTCACCTTGGTCGAATGAAAAACTGTTTTTT. Residues: CASSSPWSNEKLFF.

This clone was seen just once. This chain uses TRBV5-1 with TRBJ2-7; the D is unclear. V was pared by 0 bases and J by 11 bases, with 18 bases between. The CDR3 consists of 14 residues. Germline CDR1 SGHRS, CDR2 YFSETQ. The CDR3 sequence is CASSLEGWADQEYF. The CDR3 DNA is TGCGCCAGCAGCTTGGAGGGATGGGCAGACCAAGAGTACTTC.

The chain uses TRBV11-2 and TRBJ1-2; no firm D call. Germline V lookup: CDR1 SGHAT, CDR2 FQNNGV. The CDR3 contains 13 residues. V was pared by 6 bases and J by 6 bases, with 14 bases between. CDR3 sequence (DNA): TGTGCCAGCAGACTGGGTCGCGTACATGGCTACACCTTC. Protein: CASRLGRVHGYTF.

The J gene is TRBJ1-4, the V gene TRBV19; no definite D call. V lost 9 bases and J 1 base, leaving 12 bases between the germline ends. CDR1 and CDR2 from the germline V gene are LNHDA and SQIVND (reference sequence). The CDR3 consists of 14 residues. The CDR3 loop is CASKRRLTNEKLFF. CDR3 nucleotides: TGTGCCAGCAAAAGACGGCTAACTAATGAAAAACTGTTTTTT.

The table lists this clone with a count of one. The rearrangement joins TRBV6-1 to TRBJ2-7; D gene unclear. V was shortened by 2 bases and J by 4 bases, with 12 bases between the two germline ends. There are 14 residues in the CDR3. CDR1 MNHNS and CDR2 SASEGT come from the germline V gene. The CDR3 protein is CASSERPLGYEQYF. The DNA for the CDR3 is TGTGCCAGCAGTGAAAGACCCCTTGGGTACGAGCAGTACTTC.

The gene calls are TRBV4-1 and TRBJ1-3; maybe TRBD1 (6 bases). V lost 2 bases and J lost 4, with 18 bases in between. There are 17 residues in the CDR3. Germline CDR1 is MGHRA and CDR2 is YSYEKL. CDR3: CASSQWEGTGSGNTIYF. CDR3 DNA: TGCGCCAGCAGCCAATGGGAGGGTACAGGGTCGGGAAACACCATATATTTT.

The rearrangement links TRBV6-5 to TRBJ2-2, with D possibly TRBD2 on 6 matching bases. Trimming cost V 6 bases and J 1 base, with 9 bases left between them. The CDR3 has 14 amino acids. Per germline, CDR1 MNHEY and CDR2 SVGAGI. The CDR3, as DNA: TGTGCCAGCAGGCGGGGACGGAACACCGGGGAGCTGTTTTTT. Residues: CASRRGRNTGELFF.

V usage is TRBV30 and J usage is TRBJ2-7, with D unclear. The V end was cut by 4 bases, the J end by 5 bases, with 15 bases between. This CDR3 has 13 amino acids. Germline CDR1 is GTSNPN and CDR2 is SVGIG (reference sequence). Here the CDR3 reads CAWNHGNVHEQYF. The DNA for the CDR3 is TGTGCCTGGAACCACGGAAACGTCCACGAGCAGTACTTC. Looking up the rest from reference TRBV30 and TRBJ2-7 gives the full variable domain: SQTIHQWPATLVQPVGSPLSLECTVEGTSNPNLYWYRQAAGRGLQLLFYSVGIGQISSEVPQNLSASRPQDRQFILSSKKLLLSDSGFYLCAWNHGNVHEQYFGPGTRLTVT.

This chain links TRBV6-5 with TRBJ2-5; a possible D gene is TRBD2 (7 bases). V was trimmed by 6 bases and J by 5 bases, leaving 19 bases between them. Germline lookup yields CDR1 MNHEY and CDR2 SVGAGI. The CDR3 is 15 residues long. CDR3 in amino acids: CASSPHRGGVETQYF. Here the CDR3 DNA reads TGTGCCAGCAGCCCTCACCGAGGGGGGGTTGAGACCCAGTACTTC.

The chain joins TRBV11-3 to TRBJ2-1; TRBD2 matches at 8 bases. The germline V gene has CDR1 SGHNT and CDR2 YENEEA. V lost 2 bases and J lost 4; bases outside the gene matches: 7. CDR3 length equals 16 residues. The CDR3, as DNA: TGTGCCAGCAGCTTACGAGGGACTAGTCGATACAATGAGCAGTTCTTC. Translating gives CASSLRGTSRYNEQFF.